This is a list of T cell receptor beta chains from one sample in a study of human T cells and chemical hapten exposure. TCRdb processed the RACE reads anew with MiXCR; each CDR3 protein has one entry. The sample comprises 40,000 to 65,000 distinct CDR3 sequences, about 11% of which are singletons, and approximately 2% rests with the top ten. The sample in question was whole blood, obtained in connection with sensitization to the hapten diphenylcyclopropenone (DPC). These receptors were obtained from a woman aged 40 to 50 with alopecia areata. Some clones in this sample may be carry-over from other donors' samples. The CDR3 runs from the conserved cysteine through the conserved F or W. A D gene is named only where the DNA matches it firmly. A row's size may be missing; if present it is once, few, many or a size class.

TRBV6-6	TRBJ1-1	NA	TRBD1	TGTGCCAGCAACGGACAGGTTCCTGAAGCTTTCTTT	CASNGQVPEAFF
TRBV20-1	TRBJ1-1	few	TRBD1	TGCAGTGCGAACCAGGGGGACACTGAAGCTTTCTTT	CSANQGDTEAFF
TRBV29-1	TRBJ1-1	NA	TRBD1	TGCAGCGGTACAGGGGGCAGCGGGAACACTGAAGCTTTCTTT	CSGTGGSGNTEAFF
TRBV5-1	TRBJ2-5	NA	TRBD2	TGCGCCAGCCTTCTTGGGACTAGCGGGGTAGAGACCCAGTACTTC	CASLLGTSGVETQYF
TRBV4-3	TRBJ1-4	few	TRBD1	TGCGCCAGCAGCCCCCAGGGCGGACAGGGAGGTGAAAAACTGTTTTTT	CASSPQGGQGGEKLFF
TRBV2	TRBJ1-2	many	NA	TGTGCCAGCAGCCCCCTACAGGGCAGCTATGGCTACACCTTC	CASSPLQGSYGYTF
TRBV6-1	TRBJ2-4	NA	NA	TGTGCCAGCAGTGATACCGGGGACATTCAGTACTTC	CASSDTGDIQYF
TRBV28	TRBJ1-2	few	TRBD1	TGTGCCAGCAGTTATACAGGGGCCTCCTATGGCTACACCTTC	CASSYTGASYGYTF
TRBV7-6	TRBJ2-1	few	NA	TGTGCCAGCAGCTTAGACATCAACTCCTACAATGAGCAGTTCTTC	CASSLDINSYNEQFF
TRBV11-2	TRBJ2-7	few	NA	TGTGCCAGCAGCCTGCTCTGGTCCTACGAGCAGTACTTC	CASSLLWSYEQYF
TRBV29-1	TRBJ2-7	many	TRBD1	TGCAGCGCCCGGACAGGGGGCCGCTACGAGCAGTACTTC	CSARTGGRYEQYF
TRBV15	TRBJ2-6	many	NA	TGTGCCACCAGCAGAGATCTTAGGGTTGGGGCCAACGTCCTGACTTTC	CATSRDLRVGANVLTF
TRBV6-6	TRBJ2-2	NA	NA	TGTGCCAGCAGCGCGGGGTACACCGGGGAGCTGTTTTTT	CASSAGYTGELFF
TRBV12-3/TRBV12-4	TRBJ1-1	NA	NA	TGTGCCAGCAGGGCTCGGGCAGGGTTCAGCCGCTCTCGGACTGAAGCTTTCTTT	CASRARAGFSRSRTEAFF
TRBV12-3/TRBV12-4	TRBJ1-3	few	NA	TGTGCCAGCAGACGGACAACTGGAAACACCATATATTTT	CASRRTTGNTIYF
TRBV11-2	TRBJ2-1	many	NA	TGTGCCAGCAGCTTAGAACTAGCTGATGCCTACAATGAGCAGTTCTTC	CASSLELADAYNEQFF
TRBV21-1	TRBJ2-2	many	NA	TGTGCCAGCAGCAAAGAGGGGGCGGCCACCGGGGAGCTGTTTTTT	CASSKEGAATGELFF
TRBV11-2	TRBJ2-1	NA	NA	TGTGCCAGCAGCTTGGGGACTGAGGCCGCCCTTGAGCAGTTCTTC	CASSLGTEAALEQFF
TRBV28	TRBJ1-1	few	NA	TGTGCCAGCATGGAGCGGGTGAACACTGAAGCTTTCTTT	CASMERVNTEAFF
TRBV3-1	TRBJ1-2	many	NA	TGTGCCAGCAGCCATGGGACACCAACTAACTATGGCTACACCTTC	CASSHGTPTNYGYTF
TRBV11-3	TRBJ2-3	many	TRBD2	TGTGCCAGCAGCGCAGGGACTAGCGAAAGCACAGATACGCAGTATTTT	CASSAGTSESTDTQYF
TRBV18	TRBJ1-1	NA	NA	TGTGCCAGCTCACCACCCGCCAGGGGGAACACTGAAGCTTTCTTT	CASSPPARGNTEAFF
TRBV7-8	TRBJ1-5	NA	NA	TGTGCCAGCAGCCCCCGGACAGAGGGCGATCAGCCCCAGCATTTT	CASSPRTEGDQPQHF
TRBV15	TRBJ1-5	many	NA	TGTGCCACCAGCAGAGATCGGTGGCGCCAGCCCCAGCATTTT	CATSRDRWRQPQHF
TRBV29-1	TRBJ2-7	few	TRBD1	TGCAGCGTTGAGGGACAGGGGTACGAGCAGTACTTC	CSVEGQGYEQYF
TRBV9	TRBJ2-5	NA	NA	TGTGCCAGCAGCGTAGGGGTAGAGGGGCAAGAGACCCAGTACTTC	CASSVGVEGQETQYF
TRBV7-6	TRBJ2-2	few	TRBD2	TGTGCCAGCGGCCCCACTAGCGTGCAGAACACCGGGGAGCTGTTTTTT	CASGPTSVQNTGELFF
TRBV2	TRBJ2-1	NA	NA	TGTGCCAGCAGCGGGGACCCACCGTCCAATGAGCAGTTCTTC	CASSGDPPSNEQFF
TRBV7-9	TRBJ2-2	many	NA	TGTGCCAGCACAGAGGGTACCGGGGAGCTGTTTTTT	CASTEGTGELFF
TRBV6-6	TRBJ2-7	NA	TRBD2	TGTGCCAGCAGGCCTCCGAGGACTAGCTCCTACGAGCAGTACTTC	CASRPPRTSSYEQYF
TRBV30	TRBJ1-6	many	NA	TGTGCCTGGACAAGGGGCATCAATTCACCCCTCCACTTT	CAWTRGINSPLHF
TRBV18	TRBJ2-1	NA	TRBD2	TGTGCCAGCTCACCCGGGACTAGCGCGATCAATGAGCAGTTCTTC	CASSPGTSAINEQFF
TRBV9	TRBJ2-7	NA	TRBD2	TGTGCCAGCAGCGCCGGGACTAGCGGCTACGAGCAGTACTTC	CASSAGTSGYEQYF
TRBV20-1	TRBJ1-1	many	NA	TGCAGGGCTAATATCGTTTGGGGATATACGAACACTGAAGCTTTCTTT	CRANIVWGYTNTEAFF
TRBV5-4	TRBJ2-7	many	NA	TGTGCCAGCAGGCCCAGGGGCTCCTACGAGCAGTACTTC	CASRPRGSYEQYF
TRBV28	TRBJ2-3	few	NA	TGTGCCAGCAGCAATTTCGACAGGGAGGGGGTATCAGATACGCAGTATTTT	CASSNFDREGVSDTQYF
TRBV4-2	TRBJ1-5	many	NA	TGTGCCAGCAGCCAAGAAGGCAGGATGTCGTCCCAGCATTTT	CASSQEGRMSSQHF
TRBV6-2/TRBV6-3	TRBJ2-2	NA	TRBD2	TGTGCCAGCAGGCCGACTAGCTCGAGGATCACCGGGGAGCTGTTTTTT	CASRPTSSRITGELFF
TRBV21-1	TRBJ2-2	few	NA	TGTGCCAGCAGCAATGGGGACAGGGTGAACACCGGGGAGCTGTTTTTT	CASSNGDRVNTGELFF
TRBV4-3	TRBJ2-1	NA	NA	TGCGCCAGCAGCCAAGAACTTTTACAGGGTCCCTACAATGAGCAGTTCTTC	CASSQELLQGPYNEQFF
TRBV4-1	TRBJ1-2	NA	NA	TGCGCCAGCAGCCAGGCCATAGGGGGGGCCTATGGCTACACCTTC	CASSQAIGGAYGYTF
TRBV20-1	TRBJ2-7	few	NA	TGCAGTGCCCCTGACTATCAGAGCTCCTACGAGCAGTACTTC	CSAPDYQSSYEQYF
TRBV6-4	TRBJ2-2	NA	NA	TGTGCCAGCAGCAGCCAGGCTAGTACCGGGGAGCTGTTTTTT	CASSSQASTGELFF
TRBV15	TRBJ2-5	NA	NA	TGTGCCACCAGCCTGCGGGGAGAGACCCAGTACTTC	CATSLRGETQYF
TRBV20-1	TRBJ2-7	NA	NA	TGCAGTTCGGGACTTCGATACGAGCAGTACTTC	CSSGLRYEQYF
TRBV28	TRBJ1-4	NA	NA	TGTGCCAGCAGCCTTCAGGGAATTAATGAAAAACTGTTTTTT	CASSLQGINEKLFF
TRBV5-1	TRBJ2-7	few	TRBD1	TGCGCCAGCAGCCTAGGGACAGGGCAAGCCTACGAGCAGTACTTC	CASSLGTGQAYEQYF
TRBV12-5	TRBJ2-2	NA	TRBD2	TGTGCTAGTGGTTATAGCGGGCCCGGGGAGCTGTTTTTT	CASGYSGPGELFF
TRBV28	TRBJ2-7	NA	NA	TGTGCCAGCAGCTCGGGACCTCCGAACTACGAGCAGTACTTC	CASSSGPPNYEQYF
TRBV20-1	TRBJ2-4	NA	NA	TGCAGTGCTAGAGATCAGGAGCGAACCGTAATTTCCAAAAACATTCAGTACTTC	CSARDQERTVISKNIQYF
TRBV18	TRBJ2-1	few	TRBD1	TGTGCCAGCTCACCAGGCCGGGACAGCGTTTACGATGAGCAGTTCTTC	CASSPGRDSVYDEQFF
TRBV20-1	TRBJ2-7	NA	TRBD2	TGCAGTGCTAGAGTGACTAGCTCGGGTGAGCAGTACTTC	CSARVTSSGEQYF
TRBV5-1	TRBJ1-5	many	TRBD1	TGCGCCAGCAGCTTGGCCGGGACAGGGAAGCAGCCCCAGCATTTT	CASSLAGTGKQPQHF
TRBV7-9	TRBJ1-2	many	NA	TGTGCCAGCAGCTCTACCTATCGACAGCTTTCCTATGGCTACACCTTC	CASSSTYRQLSYGYTF
TRBV6-2/TRBV6-3	TRBJ2-7	many	TRBD2	TGTGCCAGCAGTTACCGGACTAGCGGGTACGAGCAGTACTTC	CASSYRTSGYEQYF
TRBV28	TRBJ2-4	NA	TRBD1	TGTGCCAGCATGACAGGGGACAAAAACATTCAGTACTTC	CASMTGDKNIQYF
TRBV4-3	TRBJ2-7	few	NA	TGCGCCAGCAGCCAAGATCGCAGGAGCTCCTACGAGCAGTACTTC	CASSQDRRSSYEQYF